Below, 13 T cell receptor beta chains from the same sample are listed, as sequenced in a study of blood T cell repertoires in COVID-19. Produced via immunoSEQ multiplex PCR; TCRdb's table is partial and in-frame only. Of about 330,000 clones in the sample, roughly 90% were seen once. Sequenced: peripheral blood. The receptor set was obtained from a young man with COVID-19, enrolled during active disease.

J is TRBJ2-7 and V is TRBV9, with 7 bases lining up with TRBD2. The CDR3 spans 13 residues. V was pared by 3 bases and J by 5 bases, with 5 bases of the junction left unmatched. Germline V gene data show CDR1 as SGDLS and CDR2 as YYNGEE. CDR3 residues: CASSGGSSDEQYF. CDR3 DNA: TGTGCCAGCAGCGGCGGGAGTAGTGACGAGCAGTACTTC. Variable domain in full (rest from reference TRBV9 and TRBJ2-7): DSGVTQTPKHLITATGQRVTLRCSPRSGDLSVYWYQQSLDQGLQFLIQYYNGEERAKGNILERFSAQQFPDLHSELNLSSLELGDSALYFCASSGGSSDEQYFGPGTRLTVT.

The chain recombines TRBV28 with TRBJ2-7; 9 bases map to TRBD2. The J segment lost 2 bases and the V segment lost 1 base, leaving 15 bases of the junction unmatched. Per germline, CDR1 MDHEN and CDR2 SYDVKM. This CDR3 has 19 residues. CDR3: CASSLSISLSGSFAYEQYF. Here the CDR3 DNA reads TGTGCCAGCAGTTTATCCATCTCTCTTAGCGGGAGCTTCGCCTACGAGCAGTACTTC.

V gene TRBV4-3 combines with J gene TRBJ2-1; possible D gene TRBD1, 5 bases. The CDR3 loop spans 15 amino acids. Trimming took 1 base from V and 2 from J, leaving 9 bases between them. Germline V gives CDR1 LGHNA, CDR2 YSLEER. Here the CDR3 reads CASSQGTGTYNEQFF. CDR3 nucleotides: TGCGCCAGCAGCCAAGGAACAGGTACCTACAATGAGCAGTTCTTC.

This sequence joins TRBV15 and TRBJ2-7; D gene unclear. The CDR3 is made up of 13 amino acids. Per germline, CDR1 LNHNV and CDR2 YYDKDF (reference sequence). Trimming took 4 bases from V and 4 from J, leaving 11 bases between them. CDR3 coding DNA: TGTGCCACCAGCATTGACGGGTGGTACGAGCAGTACTTC. As protein: CATSIDGWYEQYF.

The rearrangement links TRBV19 to TRBJ1-2, with D maybe TRBD1 (6 bases). The CDR3 loop spans 12 amino acids. Germline loops: CDR1 LNHDA, CDR2 SQIVND (reference sequence). V lost 3 bases, J lost 8 bases, and 10 bases lay in between. The CDR3, as DNA: TGTGCCAGTAGTATTCTTGGGGGCGGCTACACCTTC. Translation: CASSILGGGYTF.

The V call is TRBV7-2, the J call TRBJ2-7; TRBD1 aligns across 7 bases. The ends lost 5 bases at V and 2 bases at J; junction bases unmatched: 6. The germline V gene encodes CDR1 SGHTA and CDR2 FQGNSA. The CDR3 sequence is 14 residues long. The CDR3 DNA follows: TGTGCCAGCAGCCCGACAGGGATAGCCTACGAGCAGTACTTC. Protein sequence: CASSPTGIAYEQYF.

This chain links TRBV3-1 (or the pseudogene TRBV3-2) with TRBJ1-2, with a weak D call TRBD1 (6 bases). The V end lost 3 bases, the J end lost 7 bases, and 9 bases lay between the germline ends. The CDR3 covers 12 residues. Looked up from germline, CDR1 is LGHDT and CDR2 is YNNKEL (reference sequence). The CDR3 reads CASSHETGGYTF. The CDR3 bases are TGTGCCAGCAGCCACGAGACAGGTGGCTACACCTTC.

V usage is TRBV5-1 and J usage is TRBJ2-5, with D possibly TRBD2 on 7 matching bases. V gave up 4 bases and J gave up 5 bases, with 18 bases separating them. Germline V gives CDR1 SGHRS, CDR2 YFSETQ. The CDR3 spans 15 residues. CDR3 sequence (DNA): TGCGCCAGCAGCCTGGACCGGGGGGCATGGGAGACCCAGTACTTC. This encodes CASSLDRGAWETQYF.

This chain uses TRBV7-2 with TRBJ2-4; 7 bases agree with TRBD1. Losses at the gene ends were 7 bases for V and 1 base for J; bases not matched to a gene: 4. Germline assignment: CDR1 SGHTA and CDR2 FQGNSA. The CDR3 runs 14 residues. CDR3: CASNQGGAKNIQYF. The CDR3 nucleotides read TGTGCCAGCAACCAAGGGGGCGCCAAAAACATTCAGTACTTC.

The chain links TRBV7-9 to TRBJ1-2, with D maybe TRBD1 (5 bases). CDR3 length: 13 amino acids. The germline V and J ends were trimmed by 2 bases and 9 bases, with 13 bases remaining between them. Per germline, CDR1 SEHNR and CDR2 FQNEAQ (reference sequence). The CDR3 sequence: CASSLPSGGRYTF. The CDR3 region has the DNA TGTGCCAGCAGCTTACCTTCGGGGGGTCGCTACACCTTC.

V is TRBV6-5 and J is TRBJ1-3, with no clear D. CDR1 and CDR2 (germline): MNHEY, SVGAGI. The CDR3 contains 13 residues. Between the trimmed V and J ends, which lost 5 bases and 3 bases, there was a span of 8 bases. CDR3 in amino acids: CASSTLNGNTIYF. CDR3 nucleotide sequence: TGTGCCAGCAGTACTTTAAATGGAAACACCATATATTTT.

The genes are TRBV30 and TRBJ1-5; D gene unclear. This CDR3 comprises 14 residues. Germline CDR1 reads GTSNPN; CDR2 reads SVGIG (reference sequence). Trimming shortened V by 0 bases and J by 5 bases, and 11 bases separated the two germline ends. The CDR3 is CAWSVLGGDQPQHF. The DNA of the CDR3 is TGTGCCTGGAGTGTATTGGGAGGCGATCAGCCCCAGCATTTT.

This clone was seen many times. This chain links TRBV11-1 with TRBJ2-3; 10 bases fit TRBD1. Germline V CDR1 and CDR2: SGHAT, FQDESV (reference sequence). The CDR3 is 16 residues long. V lost 1 base and J lost 0; bases outside the gene matches: 1. Written as DNA, the CDR3 is TGTGCCAGCAGCTTAGGACAGGGGGCTAGCACAGATACGCAGTATTTT. It codes for CASSLGQGASTDTQYF.